These 25 T cell receptor beta chains were sequenced from one sample in a study of cytomegalovirus exposure and HLA in healthy donors. 13 Jbeta primers and 60 Vbeta primers were used for the PCR. Assay: immunoSEQ multiplex PCR; the TCRdb copy retains only in-frame clones and omits some. Of some 170,000 clones listed, 82% were seen once; the top ten hold around 11%. Sequenced: PBMCs. These receptors were taken from a man in his fifties in good health and CMV-seropositive.

The CDR3 protein is CASNPGGETQYF. CDR3 in DNA: TGTGCCAGCAATCCCGGGGGGGAGACCCAGTACTTC. The V and J genes are TRBV2 and TRBJ2-5; TRBD2 matches at 7 bases. V shed 7 bases, J shed 5 bases, and the junction held 4 bases outside the gene matches. This CDR3 is built from 12 residues. Germline lookup yields CDR1 SNHLY and CDR2 FYNNEI.

The chain is built from TRBV14 and TRBJ1-2; 10 nucleotides align to TRBD1. Germline trimming cut 4 bases from V and 4 bases from J; bases unmatched to any gene: 9. Germline CDR1 is SGHDN and CDR2 is FVKESK. The CDR3 runs to 16 residues. This chain's CDR3 is CASSLAGQGDIYGYTF. The CDR3, as DNA: TGTGCCAGCAGCCTGGCCGGACAGGGGGACATCTATGGCTACACCTTC.

The chain's CDR3 is CASSLEISGELFF. CDR3 coding DNA: TGTGCCAGCAGCTTGGAAATTAGCGGGGAGCTGTTTTTT. The chain carries TRBV5-4 and TRBJ2-2; D is ambiguous. Germline-derived CDR1 and CDR2 are SGHNT and YYREEE (reference sequence). The CDR3 contains 13 residues. V lost 0 bases, J lost 7 bases, and 7 bases lay in between. Combining the CDR3 with reference TRBV5-4 and TRBJ2-2 gives the whole variable domain ETGVTQSPTHLIKTRGQQVTLRCSSQSGHNTVSWYQQALGQGPQFIFQYYREEENGRGNFPPRFSGLQFPNYSSELNVNALELDDSALYLCASSLEISGELFFGEGSRLTVL.

The chain couples TRBV30 to TRBJ2-7; TRBD2 matches 7 bases. After removal of 2 bases from V and 2 bases from J, the junction contained 3 bases not matched to a gene. The CDR3 length is 13 residues. Germline CDR1 reads GTSNPN; CDR2 reads SVGIG (reference sequence). The CDR3 DNA reads TGTGCCTGGAGTCTCGGGAGGCCCTACGAGCAGTACTTC. It yields the protein CAWSLGRPYEQYF. Full variable domain (missing parts from reference TRBV30 and TRBJ2-7): SQTIHQWPATLVQPVGSPLSLECTVEGTSNPNLYWYRQAAGRGLQLLFYSVGIGQISSEVPQNLSASRPQDRQFILSSKKLLLSDSGFYLCAWSLGRPYEQYFGPGTRLTVT.

The CDR3 nucleotides read TGTGCCAGCAGCTTAGCTTCACAGGTGGGGCCCCAAGAGACCCAGTACTTC. Protein: CASSLASQVGPQETQYF. The rearrangement links TRBV7-2 to TRBJ2-5, with D tentatively TRBD1 (5 bases). The V gene's germline CDR1 is SGHTA and CDR2 FQGNSA. Trimming left V 0 bases short and J 1 base short, with 15 bases between. This CDR3 contains 17 residues.

This chain links TRBV9 with TRBJ2-3, with D maybe TRBD2 (6 bases). This CDR3 is 17 amino acids long. The V gene lost 0 bases and the J gene lost 7 bases, with 21 bases spanning the gap. Per the germline V gene, CDR1 is SGDLS and CDR2 is YYNGEE. The CDR3 nucleotides are TGTGCCAGCAGCGTAGATGTGACTAGTGGATCGGGGAATACGCAGTATTTT. This codes for CASSVDVTSGSGNTQYF.

The chain joins TRBV28 to TRBJ2-7, with 10 bases matching TRBD1. The junction had 5 bases not matched to a gene; V was cut back by 4 bases and J by 5 bases. The CDR3 loop spans 14 amino acids. In germline, CDR1 is MDHEN, CDR2 SYDVKM. This chain's CDR3 is CASSYQDRGDEQYF. Written as DNA, the CDR3 is TGTGCCAGCAGTTATCAGGACAGGGGGGACGAGCAGTACTTC.

The rearrangement uses TRBV5-6 and TRBJ2-3, with 8 nucleotides matching TRBD2. Germline V lookup: CDR1 SGHDT, CDR2 YYEEEE. The CDR3 covers 16 residues. V dropped 4 bases and J dropped 0; count of bases not matched to a gene: 7. Here the CDR3 reads CASSPSGGRSTDTQYF. DNA of the CDR3: TGTGCCAGCAGCCCCTCGGGCGGGAGGAGCACAGATACGCAGTATTTT. Looking up the rest from reference TRBV5-6 and TRBJ2-3 gives the full variable domain: DAGVTQSPTHLIKTRGQQVTLRCSPKSGHDTVSWYQQALGQGPQFIFQYYEEEERQRGNFPDRFSGHQFPNYSSELNVNALLLGDSALYLCASSPSGGRSTDTQYFGPGTRLTVL.

The CDR3 DNA reads TGTGCCAGCAGTTCTTCCGGGACCAGGGGGTTGAAGACCCAGTACTTC. This encodes CASSSSGTRGLKTQYF. This chain connects TRBV28 to TRBJ2-5; 7 nucleotides align to TRBD1. V dropped 4 bases and J dropped 6; count of bases not matched to a gene: 14. The CDR3 totals 16 residues. In germline, CDR1 is MDHEN, CDR2 SYDVKM.

V usage is TRBV7-3 and J usage is TRBJ1-5; unclear D gene. The CDR3 runs to 13 residues. The V and J ends lost 5 bases and 4 bases respectively, with 9 bases between them. Germline V gives CDR1 SGHTA, CDR2 FQGTGA. The CDR3 sequence is CASSPGSNQPQHF. CDR3 bases: TGTGCCAGCAGCCCCGGTAGTAATCAGCCCCAGCATTTT.

V gene TRBV11-2 combines with J gene TRBJ2-1; D might be TRBD2 (5 bases). The CDR3 loop spans 16 amino acids. Trimming removed 5 bases from V and 7 bases from J, with 21 bases in between. Per the germline V gene, CDR1 is SGHAT and CDR2 is FQNNGV. CDR3 protein: CASSRTRADWGNEQFF. As DNA, the CDR3 is TGTGCCAGCAGCCGAACGAGGGCGGATTGGGGAAATGAGCAGTTCTTC.

V is TRBV20-1 and J is TRBJ1-2; D is perhaps TRBD1 (6 bases). This CDR3 spans 11 amino acids. Germline V gene data show CDR1 as DFQATT and CDR2 as SNEGSKA (reference sequence). The ends were cut back, 3 bases at V and 6 bases at J, with 8 bases in the middle. The chain's CDR3 is CSASWTDGYTF. The DNA for the CDR3 is TGCAGTGCTAGCTGGACAGATGGCTACACCTTC.

The chain links TRBV10-3 to TRBJ2-2, with TRBD2 matching over 7 bases. This CDR3 spans 15 amino acids. The germline gives CDR1 ENHRY, CDR2 SYGVKD. After removal of 2 bases from V and 5 bases from J, the junction contained 5 bases not matched to a gene. CDR3 DNA sequence: TGTGCCATCAGTGAGGCGGGAGTATCAACCGGGGAGCTGTTTTTT. Its protein is CAISEAGVSTGELFF.

The J gene is TRBJ1-5, the V gene TRBV30; D is undetermined. In germline, CDR1 is GTSNPN, CDR2 SVGIG (reference sequence). Trimming left V 1 base short and J 3 bases short, with 4 bases between. The CDR3 is 12 amino acids. The CDR3 bases are TGTGCCTGGAGTGGGCTCAATCAGCCCCAGCATTTT. Its protein is CAWSGLNQPQHF.

The chain uses TRBV6-6 and TRBJ2-7; 7 bases align to TRBD1. This CDR3 is 15 amino acids long. Trimming at V came to 1 base and at J to 7 bases, leaving 10 bases not matched to a gene. In germline, CDR1 is MNHNY, CDR2 SVGAGI (reference sequence). In DNA form, the CDR3 reads TGTGCCAGCAGTTACTTTAACTACAGGGGATCAGAGCAGTACTTC. Protein product: CASSYFNYRGSEQYF.

This clone appeared once. J is TRBJ1-2 and V is TRBV29-1; 8 nucleotides agree with TRBD1. The CDR3 covers 13 residues. Looked up from germline, CDR1 is SQVTM and CDR2 is ANQGSEA. The V and J ends lost 2 bases and 7 bases, in that order; junction bases with no gene match: 6. The CDR3 DNA reads TGCAGCGTTGAAAGTCAGGGGGCGAGTGGCTACACCTTC. It is translated as CSVESQGASGYTF.

V gene TRBV7-2 combines with J gene TRBJ2-3, with 9 nucleotides matching TRBD2. The V gene end was trimmed by 2 bases and the J gene end by 4 bases; junction bases not matched to a gene: 1. Germline V lookup: CDR1 SGHTA, CDR2 FQGNSA. The CDR3 length is 14 residues. Here the CDR3 reads CASSLIAGADTQYF. The CDR3 DNA reads TGTGCCAGCAGCTTAATAGCGGGGGCAGATACGCAGTATTTT.

The chain is built from TRBV7-6 and TRBJ2-7, with 10 bases identical to TRBD1. Germline CDR1 reads SGHVS; CDR2 reads FNYEAQ. This CDR3 has 15 amino acids. V was pared by 0 bases and J by 6 bases, with 5 bases of the junction left unmatched. CDR3 protein: CASSLATGGFSEQYF. The DNA for the CDR3 is TGTGCCAGCAGCTTAGCGACAGGGGGCTTCAGCGAGCAGTACTTC.

The rearrangement links TRBV7-6 to TRBJ2-7; 7 nucleotides match TRBD1. CDR1 and CDR2 from the germline V gene are SGHVS and FNYEAQ. The CDR3 sequence is 14 residues long. J lost 2 bases, V lost 5 bases, and 6 bases had no gene match. The CDR3 loop is CASSPGQRPYEQYF. DNA of the CDR3: TGTGCCAGCAGCCCGGGACAGCGCCCCTACGAGCAGTACTTC. Full variable domain (missing parts from reference TRBV7-6 and TRBJ2-7): GAGVSQSPRYKVTKRGQDVALRCDPISGHVSLYWYRQALGQGPEFLTYFNYEAQQDKSGLPNDRFSAERPEGSISTLTIQRTEQRDSAMYRCASSPGQRPYEQYFGPGTRLTVT.

This clone appeared a few times. The J gene is TRBJ1-1, the V gene TRBV11-2; D call uncertain. This CDR3 comprises 14 residues. V dropped 3 bases and J dropped 0 bases, with 8 bases sitting between them. The germline CDR1 and CDR2 sequences are SGHAT and FQNNGV. The CDR3 bases are TGTGCCAGCAGCTTCGCCTCAGTGAACACTGAAGCTTTCTTT. It translates to CASSFASVNTEAFF.

The V and J genes are TRBV6-5 and TRBJ1-1, with TRBD1 identical over 11 bases. The CDR3 covers 15 residues. Unmatched junction bases numbered 0, after V lost 0 bases and J lost 3 bases. Germline assignment: CDR1 MNHEY and CDR2 SVGAGI. This CDR3 reads CASSYSGQGDTEAFF. For the CDR3, the DNA is TGTGCCAGCAGTTACTCGGGACAGGGGGACACTGAAGCTTTCTTT.

This clone was picked up one time. The V call is TRBV7-2, the J call TRBJ2-2, with D tentatively TRBD2 (5 bases). With 5 bases removed from V and 4 bases from J, the gap between germline ends came to 14 bases. Germline assignment: CDR1 SGHTA and CDR2 FQGNSA. The CDR3 is made up of 15 amino acids. The CDR3 is CASSPNPDFTGELFF. In nucleotides, the CDR3 is TGTGCCAGCAGCCCAAACCCGGACTTCACCGGGGAGCTGTTTTTT.

The V call is TRBV7-9, the J call TRBJ1-1, with a weak D call TRBD1 (5 bases). This CDR3 has 14 residues. With 5 bases removed from V and 5 bases from J, the gap between germline ends came to 15 bases. Germline CDR1 and CDR2: SEHNR and FQNEAQ (reference sequence). The CDR3 sequence is CASSPSGRETEAFF. The CDR3 DNA is TGTGCCAGCAGCCCTAGTGGCAGGGAAACTGAAGCTTTCTTT.

The chain couples TRBV10-3 to TRBJ2-1; 7 bases agree with TRBD1. The ends lost 4 bases at V and 6 bases at J; junction bases unmatched: 3. This CDR3 comprises 13 residues. CDR1 and CDR2 from the germline V gene are ENHRY and SYGVKD. CDR3 amino acids: CAISGDRGNEQFF. The CDR3 nucleotides are TGTGCCATCAGTGGGGACAGAGGCAATGAGCAGTTCTTC.

This rearrangement joins TRBV9 to TRBJ1-1, with D perhaps matching TRBD1 (5 bases). The germline CDR1 and CDR2 sequences are SGDLS and YYNGEE. The CDR3 runs 16 residues. V dropped 0 bases and J dropped 1 base, with 13 bases sitting between them. The CDR3 DNA reads TGTGCCAGCAGCGTAGATAGGGCGGGGCGGAACACTGAAGCTTTCTTT. Residues: CASSVDRAGRNTEAFF.